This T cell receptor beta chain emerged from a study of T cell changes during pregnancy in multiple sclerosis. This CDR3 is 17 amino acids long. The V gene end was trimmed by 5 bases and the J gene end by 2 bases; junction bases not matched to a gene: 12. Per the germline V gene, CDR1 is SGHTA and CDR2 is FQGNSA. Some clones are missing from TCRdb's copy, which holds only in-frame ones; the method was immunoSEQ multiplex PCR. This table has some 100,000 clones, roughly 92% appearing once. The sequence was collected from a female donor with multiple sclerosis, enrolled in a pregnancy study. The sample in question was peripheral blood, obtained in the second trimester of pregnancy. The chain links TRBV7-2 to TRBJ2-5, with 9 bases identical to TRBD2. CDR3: CASSPWPASGAQETQYF. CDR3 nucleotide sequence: TGTGCCAGCAGCCCTTGGCCGGCTAGCGGGGCACAAGAGACCCAGTACTTC.